The T cell receptor beta chain under discussion was sequenced for a study of human versus mouse CDR3 diversity and MHC coevolution. The germline V and J ends were trimmed by 4 bases and 2 bases, with 8 bases remaining between them. Germline V gives CDR1 SQVTM, CDR2 ANQGSEA. The CDR3 is 12 amino acids. TCRdb's copy holds only in-frame clones and misses some; the assay was immunoSEQ multiplex PCR. The sample carries about 83,000 clones, around 90% recorded once. The sample was naive CD4+ T cells from blood. The subset here: CD45RO-negative CD62L-positive naive CD4 T cells. This clonotype was obtained from a person between 25 and 69 years old in good health. The chain links TRBV29-1 to TRBJ1-1, with D hard to call. The CDR3 nucleotides read TGCAGCGTTGGAGGAATCAACACTGAAGCTTTCTTT. Amino acids: CSVGGINTEAFF.